The clone carrying this TCR beta chain has just one count. This entry belongs to a study of shared clonotypes between healthy human individuals. Per sorted-subset replicate PCR, input was around 220 ng DNA, representing tens of thousands of T cell genomes. Sequenced by immunoSEQ multiplex PCR; TCRdb stores in-frame clones only, minus some. The sample lists over 300,000 clones, around 90% occurring once. Germline lookup yields CDR1 ENHRY and CDR2 SYGVKD. V lost 3 bases and J 4 bases, leaving 15 bases between the germline ends. This CDR3 contains 15 residues. This clonotype was obtained from a man younger than 30 in good health. The V and J genes are TRBV10-3 and TRBJ1-2; TRBD1 is a possible D gene (5 bases). The specimen sequenced was memory CD8+ T cells sorted from blood. Noted subset: CD45RO+ cells pooled with CCR7-negative TemRA cells. CDR3 nucleotide sequence: TGTGCCATCAGTGACGTCGGGGGAGTCGCCTATGGCTACACCTTC. The encoded protein is CAISDVGGVAYGYTF.